These 18 T cell receptor beta chains originate from one sample sequenced in a study of cytomegalovirus exposure and HLA in healthy donors (dated by TCRdb to 2016 to 2017). Library preparation employed the immunoSEQ multiplex PCR assay. Here the immuneACCESS table is served through TCRdb, limited to in-frame sequences with V and J called. Missing clones are a known gap in these copies; in checked studies unresolved V genes cover under half, and the rest lacks a known reason. The sample yields 200,000 to 250,000 clones; approximately 87% were counted once. The ten most abundant clones make up 4.5% to 7% of the sample. Specimen: PBMCs. The source is a woman between 18 and 30 years old in good health and CMV-seronegative.

This clone has only a few counts. The rearrangement uses TRBV11-3 and TRBJ1-5; a weak D match, TRBD1 (5 bases). V was shortened by 5 bases and J by 2 bases, with 10 bases between the two germline ends. Germline CDR1 reads SGHNT; CDR2 reads YENEEA. The CDR3 is 14 residues long. CDR3 nucleotides: TGTGCCAGCAGCCCCAGGGCGGGCAATCAGCCCCAGCATTTT. Encoded protein: CASSPRAGNQPQHF.

This chain's CDR3 is CATSRRSRGTRGNQPQHF. The DNA for the CDR3 is TGTGCCACCAGCAGACGTAGTCGGGGAACGAGGGGCAATCAGCCCCAGCATTTT. The V and J genes are TRBV15 and TRBJ1-5; D is undetermined. V shed 2 bases and J shed 2 bases, with 19 bases lying between them. Germline CDR1 LNHNV, CDR2 YYDKDF (reference sequence). The CDR3 loop spans 18 amino acids.

This clone was recorded once. The chain uses TRBV6-5 and TRBJ1-1; tentatively, D is TRBD1 (5 bases). Trimming stripped 2 bases from V and 4 bases from J, with 8 bases between. Germline values: CDR1 MNHEY, CDR2 SVGAGI. This CDR3 contains 13 residues. The CDR3 DNA follows: TGTGCCAGCAGTTACATAGGGGTCACTGAAGCTTTCTTT. Translated: CASSYIGVTEAFF.

The chain is built from TRBV18 and TRBJ2-1, with 7 bases lining up with TRBD2. The germline V gene encodes CDR1 KGHSH and CDR2 LQKENI. The CDR3 is 13 residues long. V lost 3 bases to trimming and J lost 9 bases; unmatched junction nucleotides: 5. The CDR3 DNA sequence: TGTGCCAGCTCACCGCAACTAGCGTCTGAGCAGTTCTTC. It yields the protein CASSPQLASEQFF.

V usage is TRBV5-4 and J usage is TRBJ2-7, with TRBD2 as a possible D gene (5 bases). Germline V gene sequence: CDR1 SGHNT, CDR2 YYREEE (reference sequence). This CDR3 comprises 15 residues. V was trimmed by 0 bases and J by 2 bases, leaving 12 bases between them. The CDR3 sequence: CASSLGRDSPYEQYF. The CDR3, as DNA: TGTGCCAGCAGCTTGGGTCGGGATAGTCCCTACGAGCAGTACTTC.

The chain couples TRBV5-6 to TRBJ2-3, with 15 bases aligning to TRBD2. J gave up 0 bases and V 4 bases, and 6 bases lay outside the gene matches. Germline V gene lookup returns CDR1 SGHDT and CDR2 YYEEEE. The CDR3 extends over 18 amino acids. The CDR3 is CASSQGLAGGSSTDTQYF. DNA of the CDR3: TGTGCCAGCAGCCAGGGACTAGCGGGAGGCTCTAGCACAGATACGCAGTATTTT.

The rearrangement joins TRBV5-4 to TRBJ2-5, with 7 bases lining up with TRBD2. This CDR3 contains 13 residues. Germline V CDR1 and CDR2: SGHNT, YYREEE (reference sequence). The J segment lost 6 bases and the V segment lost 4 bases, leaving 6 bases of the junction unmatched. The CDR3 region has the DNA TGTGCCAGCAGCCTAACTAGCGATCAGACCCAGTACTTC. It yields the protein CASSLTSDQTQYF.

This chain joins TRBV9 and TRBJ2-1; the match to TRBD2 covers 12 bases. The V and J ends lost 0 bases and 9 bases, in that order; junction bases with no gene match: 7. The CDR3 contains 16 residues. The V gene's germline CDR1 is SGDLS and CDR2 YYNGEE. CDR3 nucleotides: TGTGCCAGCAGCGTAGGACTAGCGGGGGTCGGGGGTGAGCAGTTCTTC. This encodes CASSVGLAGVGGEQFF.

The chain recombines TRBV11-2 with TRBJ1-3; no firm D call. The CDR3 runs to 15 residues. Trimming removed 5 bases from V and 0 bases from J, with 11 bases in between. The germline V gene encodes CDR1 SGHAT and CDR2 FQNNGV. CDR3 DNA sequence: TGTGCCAGCAGCCACGCTTCACTCTCTGGAAACACCATATATTTT. The encoded protein is CASSHASLSGNTIYF.

The chain couples TRBV10-3 to TRBJ1-6; D not certain. Between the trimmed V and J ends, which lost 11 bases and 10 bases, there was a span of 18 bases. The CDR3 loop spans 13 amino acids. In germline, CDR1 is ENHRY, CDR2 SYGVKD. This CDR3 is CACRTADGSPLHF. Here the CDR3 DNA reads TGTGCCTGTCGGACGGCCGATGGGTCACCCCTCCACTTT.

The chain has TRBV6-1 and TRBJ1-2, with a weak D call TRBD1 (5 bases). The CDR3 is made up of 17 amino acids. The ends were cut back, 0 bases at V and 2 bases at J, with 16 bases in the middle. Per germline, CDR1 MNHNS and CDR2 SASEGT. The CDR3 DNA sequence: TGTGCCAGCAGTGAAGCTTATTGGGGCGCGGCGAACTATGGCTACACCTTC. Its protein is CASSEAYWGAANYGYTF.

J is TRBJ2-1 and V is TRBV30; 13 bases fit TRBD2. V gave up 3 bases and J gave up 8 bases; unmatched junction bases: 7. There are 15 residues in the CDR3. CDR1 and CDR2 (germline): GTSNPN, SVGIG (reference sequence). The CDR3 bases are TGTGCCTGGAGCTTCGGACTAGCGGGGGTCTATGAGCAGTTCTTC. Protein: CAWSFGLAGVYEQFF.

V usage is TRBV29-1 and J usage is TRBJ1-1, with 7 bases fitting TRBD1. Germline assignment: CDR1 SQVTM and CDR2 ANQGSEA. The CDR3 sequence is 15 residues long. The V segment lost 5 bases and the J segment 0 bases; nucleotides outside the gene matches: 9. The CDR3 loop is CSVQPGQWMNTEAFF. DNA for the CDR3: TGCAGCGTTCAACCGGGACAGTGGATGAACACTGAAGCTTTCTTT.

V usage is TRBV7-9 and J usage is TRBJ1-1; D call uncertain. The CDR3 totals 13 residues. Germline V CDR1 and CDR2: SEHNR, FQNEAQ (reference sequence). V was cut by 3 bases and J by 2 bases, with 7 bases left in between. Written as DNA, the CDR3 is TGTGCCAGCAGCTTCGAAAGCAACACTGAAGCTTTCTTT. This codes for CASSFESNTEAFF. Full variable domain (missing parts from reference TRBV7-9 and TRBJ1-1): DTGVSQNPRHKITKRGQNVTFRCDPISEHNRLYWYRQTLGQGPEFLTYFQNEAQLEKSRLLSDRFSAERPKGSFSTLEIQRTEQGDSAMYLCASSFESNTEAFFGQGTRLTVV.

DNA for the CDR3: TGTGCCTGGAGTCCCCCCGGGACACTAAATTCACCCCTCCACTTT. Translating gives CAWSPPGTLNSPLHF. V gene TRBV30 combines with J gene TRBJ1-6; D possibly corresponds to TRBD1 (6 bases). Germline CDR1 and CDR2: GTSNPN and SVGIG (reference sequence). V lost 2 bases and J 7 bases, leaving 15 bases between the germline ends. The CDR3 has 15 amino acids.

The chain couples TRBV6-5 to TRBJ2-7; TRBD2 agrees at 15 bases. This CDR3 has 13 amino acids. From germline, CDR1 is MNHEY and CDR2 SVGAGI. Trimming removed 8 bases from V and 13 bases from J; junction bases left unmatched: 9. DNA of the CDR3: TGTGCCAGCCTGGGACTAGCGGGAGGTCCCCTTTACTTC. Its protein is CASLGLAGGPLYF.

J is TRBJ1-2 and V is TRBV11-2; D gene uncertain. CDR1 and CDR2 from the germline V gene are SGHAT and FQNNGV. The CDR3 contains 16 residues. V gave up 4 bases and J gave up 4 bases, with 19 bases separating them. CDR3 coding DNA: TGTGCCAGCAGCTCTTTGGGCGGAGCCACCTTCTATGGCTACACCTTC. This codes for CASSSLGGATFYGYTF.

The chain uses TRBV6-5 and TRBJ1-1, with D uncertain. Trimming shortened V by 5 bases and J by 1 base, and 14 bases separated the two germline ends. This CDR3 is built from 15 residues. The germline V gene encodes CDR1 MNHEY and CDR2 SVGAGI. CDR3 protein: CASSRPGQANTEAFF. Written as DNA, the CDR3 is TGTGCCAGCAGTCGGCCGGGCCAAGCGAACACTGAAGCTTTCTTT.